This T cell receptor (beta chain) was captured by sequencing in a study of response to subunit inactivated influenza vaccine. To note about this clonotype: The target antigen is unknown.

The germline V gene encodes CDR1 SGHTA and CDR2 FQGNSA. V was cut by 5 bases and J by 4 bases, with 11 bases left in between. The CDR3 is 13 residues long. TCRdb re-called the RT-PCR reads with MiXCR, one entry per CDR3 protein. Among about 520,000 distinct CDR3 sequences, about 10% were seen once, and the ten largest hold about 12%. Study results and limitations: There was a suggestion from the authors that each seasonal influenza vaccination recruits few new T cells.

The sequence derives from a man in his fifties or sixties who received an inactivated influenza vaccine. The chain carries TRBV7-2 and TRBJ1-2; D unresolved. Sequenced here: PBMCs from blood, sampled more than 35 days after vaccination. Here the CDR3 reads CASSPGPTYGYTF. Here the CDR3 DNA reads TGTGCCAGCAGCCCCGGGCCCACCTATGGCTACACCTTC.